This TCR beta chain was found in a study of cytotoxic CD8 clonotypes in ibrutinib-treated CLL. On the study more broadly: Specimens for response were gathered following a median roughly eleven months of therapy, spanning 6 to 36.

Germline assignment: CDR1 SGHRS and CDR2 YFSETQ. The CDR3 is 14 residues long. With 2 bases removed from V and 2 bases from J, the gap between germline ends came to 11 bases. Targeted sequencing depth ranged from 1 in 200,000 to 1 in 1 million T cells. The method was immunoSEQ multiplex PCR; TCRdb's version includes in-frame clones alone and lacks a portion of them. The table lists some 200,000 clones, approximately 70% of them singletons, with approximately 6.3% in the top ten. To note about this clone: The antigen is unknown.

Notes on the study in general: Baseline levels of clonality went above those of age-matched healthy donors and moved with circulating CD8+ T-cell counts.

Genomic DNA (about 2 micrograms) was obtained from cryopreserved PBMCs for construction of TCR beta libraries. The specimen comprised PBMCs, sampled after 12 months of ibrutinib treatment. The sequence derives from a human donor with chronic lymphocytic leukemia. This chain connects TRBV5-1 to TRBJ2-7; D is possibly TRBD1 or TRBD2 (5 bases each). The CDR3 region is CASSFGDATYEQYF. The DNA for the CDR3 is TGCGCCAGCAGCTTTGGGGACGCTACCTACGAGCAGTACTTC.